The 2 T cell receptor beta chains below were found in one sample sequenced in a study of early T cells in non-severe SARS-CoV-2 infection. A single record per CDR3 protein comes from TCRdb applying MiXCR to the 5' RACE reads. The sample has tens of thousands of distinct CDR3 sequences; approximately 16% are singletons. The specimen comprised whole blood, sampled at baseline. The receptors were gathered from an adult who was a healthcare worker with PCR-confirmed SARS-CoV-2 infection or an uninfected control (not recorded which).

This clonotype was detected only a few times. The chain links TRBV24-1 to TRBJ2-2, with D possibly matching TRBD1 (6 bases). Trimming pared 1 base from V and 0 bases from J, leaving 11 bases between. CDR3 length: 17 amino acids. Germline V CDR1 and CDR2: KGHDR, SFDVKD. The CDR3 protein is CATSDFKGDSNTGELFF. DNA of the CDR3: TGTGCCACCAGTGATTTTAAGGGGGATTCGAACACCGGGGAGCTGTTTTTT.

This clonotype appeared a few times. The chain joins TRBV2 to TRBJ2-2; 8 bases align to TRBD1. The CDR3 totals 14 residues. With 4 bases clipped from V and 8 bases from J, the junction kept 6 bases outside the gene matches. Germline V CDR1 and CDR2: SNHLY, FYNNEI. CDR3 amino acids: CASSVGQGGGELFF. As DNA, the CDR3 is TGTGCCAGCAGTGTTGGACAGGGAGGAGGGGAGCTGTTTTTT.